This T cell receptor (beta chain) emerged from a study of blood T cell repertoires in COVID-19. Turning to the study itself: Whether acute or convalescent, the COVID-19 samples came from the United States, Italy and Spain. T cells, B-cell-depleted T cells, or PBMCs provided the cDNA or gDNA that served as material.

Profiling relied on immunoSEQ multiplex PCR, and the TCRdb table lists in-frame clones only, not all of them. The sample includes 100,000 to 150,000 clones, 60% to 75% of them seen just once. Germline CDR1 and CDR2: MNHEY and SVGAGI. Germline trimming cut 6 bases from V and 2 bases from J; bases unmatched to any gene: 2. The CDR3 length is 14 residues. Sequencing used peripheral blood. This rearrangement joins TRBV6-5 to TRBJ2-2, with 8 bases lining up with TRBD2. The receptor was derived from a woman in her 70s with acute or convalescent COVID-19. The CDR3 region has the DNA TGTGCCAGCAGACTAGCGGACAACACCGGGGAGCTGTTTTTT. This sequence encodes CASRLADNTGELFF.